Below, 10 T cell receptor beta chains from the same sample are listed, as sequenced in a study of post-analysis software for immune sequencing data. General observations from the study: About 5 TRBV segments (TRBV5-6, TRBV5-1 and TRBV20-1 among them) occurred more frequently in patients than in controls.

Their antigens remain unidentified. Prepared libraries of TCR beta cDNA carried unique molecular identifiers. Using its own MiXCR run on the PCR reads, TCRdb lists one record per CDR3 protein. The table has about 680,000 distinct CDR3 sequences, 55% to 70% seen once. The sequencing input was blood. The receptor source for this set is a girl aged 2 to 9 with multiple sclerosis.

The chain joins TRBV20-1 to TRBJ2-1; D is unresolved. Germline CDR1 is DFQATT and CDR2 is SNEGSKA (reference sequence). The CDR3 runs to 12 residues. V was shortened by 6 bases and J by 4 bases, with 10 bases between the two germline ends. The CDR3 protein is CSATDFYNEQFF. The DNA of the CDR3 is TGCAGTGCCACCGACTTTTACAATGAGCAGTTCTTC.

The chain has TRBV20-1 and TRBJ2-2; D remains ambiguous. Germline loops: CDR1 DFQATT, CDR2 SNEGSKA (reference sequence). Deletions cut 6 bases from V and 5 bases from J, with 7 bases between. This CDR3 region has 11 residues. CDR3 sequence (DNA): TGCAGTGCCGCGGAGACCGGGGAGCTGTTTTTT. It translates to CSAAETGELFF.

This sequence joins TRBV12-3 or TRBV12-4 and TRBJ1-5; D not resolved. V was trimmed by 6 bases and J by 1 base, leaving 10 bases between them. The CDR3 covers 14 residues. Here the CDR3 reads CASSPHMSNQPQHF. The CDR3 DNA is TGTGCCAGCAGCCCACACATGAGCAATCAGCCCCAGCATTTT.

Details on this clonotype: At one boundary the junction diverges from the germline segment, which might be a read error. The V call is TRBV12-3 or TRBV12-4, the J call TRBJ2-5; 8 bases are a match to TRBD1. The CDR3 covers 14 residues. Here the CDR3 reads CASSGDRLQETQCF. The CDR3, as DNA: TGTGCCAGCAGTGGGGACAGGCTGCAAGAGACCCAGTGCTTC.

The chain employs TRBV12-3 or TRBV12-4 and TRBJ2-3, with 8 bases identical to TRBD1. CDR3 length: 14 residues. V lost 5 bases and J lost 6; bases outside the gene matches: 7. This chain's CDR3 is CASSATTGVDTQYF. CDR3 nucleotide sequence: TGTGCCAGCAGTGCTACGACAGGGGTCGATACGCAGTATTTT.

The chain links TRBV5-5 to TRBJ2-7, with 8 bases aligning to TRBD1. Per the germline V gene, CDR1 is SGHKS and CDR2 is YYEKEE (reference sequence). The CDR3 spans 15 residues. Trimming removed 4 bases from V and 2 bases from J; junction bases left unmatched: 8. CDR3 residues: CASSRTGSGAYEQYF. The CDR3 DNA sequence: TGTGCCAGCAGCCGGACAGGGAGTGGGGCCTACGAGCAGTACTTC. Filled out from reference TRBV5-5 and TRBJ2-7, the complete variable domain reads DAGVTQSPTHLIKTRGQQVTLRCSPISGHKSVSWYQQVLGQGPQFIFQYYEKEERGRGNFPDRFSARQFPNYSSELNVNALLLGDSALYLCASSRTGSGAYEQYFGPGTRLTVT.

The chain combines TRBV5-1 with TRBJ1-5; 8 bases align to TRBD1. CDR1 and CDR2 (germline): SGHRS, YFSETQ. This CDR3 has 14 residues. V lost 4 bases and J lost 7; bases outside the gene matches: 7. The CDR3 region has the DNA TGCGCCAGCAGCGCCGGACAGGGCCAACAGCCCCAGCATTTT. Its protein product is CASSAGQGQQPQHF.

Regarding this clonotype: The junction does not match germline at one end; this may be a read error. The CDR3 reads CSGGGMGDMQYF. For the CDR3, the DNA is TGCAGTGGTGGCGGGATGGGAGATATGCAGTATTTT. The chain is built from TRBV20-1 and TRBJ2-3; TRBD2 is a possible D gene (6 bases). Germline V gene lookup returns CDR1 DFQATT and CDR2 SNEGSKA (reference sequence). The CDR3 is made up of 12 amino acids.

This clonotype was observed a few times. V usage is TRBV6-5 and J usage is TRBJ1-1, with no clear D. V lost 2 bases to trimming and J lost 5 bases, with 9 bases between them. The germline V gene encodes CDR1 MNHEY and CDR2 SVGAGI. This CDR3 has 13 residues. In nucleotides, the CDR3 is TGTGCCAGCAGTTACGAGGTGGGAACTGAAGCTTTCTTT. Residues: CASSYEVGTEAFF.

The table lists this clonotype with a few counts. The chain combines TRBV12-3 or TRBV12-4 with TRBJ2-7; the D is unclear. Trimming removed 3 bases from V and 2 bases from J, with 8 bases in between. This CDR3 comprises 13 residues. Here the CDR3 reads CASSLASPYEQYF. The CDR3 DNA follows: TGTGCCAGCAGTTTGGCCAGTCCCTACGAGCAGTACTTC.